This T cell receptor beta chain was found in a study of shared clonotypes between healthy human individuals. The V and J ends lost 2 bases and 5 bases, in that order; junction bases with no gene match: 8. The CDR3 has 18 residues. In germline, CDR1 is SGDLS, CDR2 YYNGEE. Here immunoSEQ multiplex PCR was the method, and the copy in TCRdb shows in-frame clones only, minus some. Seen here are approximately 2,000,000 clones, about 93% observed once, and the top ten hold about 1.6%. Naive CD8 cells were CD45RO-negative, positively selected for CCR7, excluding terminally differentiated effector memory CD45RA+ cells.

The TCR originated in a man aged 18-30 years in good health. Some clones in this sample may be carry-over from other donors' samples. The sequenced sample was naive CD8+ T cells from PBMCs. This chain uses TRBV9 with TRBJ2-2, with TRBD2 identical over 14 bases. CDR3 residues: CASSVGLAGVRRTGELFF. CDR3 DNA sequence: TGTGCCAGCAGCGTGGGACTAGCGGGAGTCCGGAGGACCGGGGAGCTGTTTTTT.